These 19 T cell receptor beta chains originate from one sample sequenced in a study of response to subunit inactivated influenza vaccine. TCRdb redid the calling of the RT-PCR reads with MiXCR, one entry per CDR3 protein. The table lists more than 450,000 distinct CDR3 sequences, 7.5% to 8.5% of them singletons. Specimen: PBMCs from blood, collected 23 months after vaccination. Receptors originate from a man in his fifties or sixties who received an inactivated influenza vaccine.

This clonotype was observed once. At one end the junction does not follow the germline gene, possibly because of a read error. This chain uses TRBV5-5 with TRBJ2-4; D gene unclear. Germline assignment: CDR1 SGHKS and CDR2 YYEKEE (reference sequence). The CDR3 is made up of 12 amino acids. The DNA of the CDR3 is TGTGCCAGCAGCTATCGCAAAAGCATTCAGTACTTC. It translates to CASSYRKSIQYF.

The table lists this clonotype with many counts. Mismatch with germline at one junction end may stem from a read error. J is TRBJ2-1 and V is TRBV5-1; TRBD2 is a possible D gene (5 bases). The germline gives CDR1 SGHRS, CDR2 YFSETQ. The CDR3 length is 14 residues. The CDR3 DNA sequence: TGTGCCAGCAGCTTATCGGGGTCCTACAATGAGCAGTTCTTC. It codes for CASSLSGSYNEQFF.

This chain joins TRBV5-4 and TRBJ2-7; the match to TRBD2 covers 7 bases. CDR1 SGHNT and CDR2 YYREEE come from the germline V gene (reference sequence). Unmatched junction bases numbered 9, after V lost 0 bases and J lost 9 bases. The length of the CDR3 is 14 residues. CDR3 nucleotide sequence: TGTGCCAGCAGCTTGGCGGGGAGGGCCTCTAGGCAGTACTTC. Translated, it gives CASSLAGRASRQYF.

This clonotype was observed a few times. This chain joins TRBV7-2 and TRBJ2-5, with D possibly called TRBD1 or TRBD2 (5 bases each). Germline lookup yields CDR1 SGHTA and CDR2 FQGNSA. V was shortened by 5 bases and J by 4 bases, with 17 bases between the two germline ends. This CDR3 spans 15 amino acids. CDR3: CASSNVFSGPETQYF. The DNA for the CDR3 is TGTGCCAGCAGCAACGTCTTCTCGGGGCCAGAGACCCAGTACTTC.

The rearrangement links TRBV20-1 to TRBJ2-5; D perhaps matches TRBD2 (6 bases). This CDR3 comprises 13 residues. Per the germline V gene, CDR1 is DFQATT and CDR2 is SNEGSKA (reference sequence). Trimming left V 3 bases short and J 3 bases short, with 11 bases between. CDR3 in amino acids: CSARARREETQYF. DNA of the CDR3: TGCAGTGCTAGGGCCCGGAGGGAAGAGACCCAGTACTTC.

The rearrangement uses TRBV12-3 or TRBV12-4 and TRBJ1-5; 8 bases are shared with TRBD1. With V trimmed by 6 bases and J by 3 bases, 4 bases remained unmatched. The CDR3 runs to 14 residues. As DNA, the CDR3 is TGTGCCAGCAGCCCGACAGGGGTCAATCAGCCCCAGCATTTT. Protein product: CASSPTGVNQPQHF.

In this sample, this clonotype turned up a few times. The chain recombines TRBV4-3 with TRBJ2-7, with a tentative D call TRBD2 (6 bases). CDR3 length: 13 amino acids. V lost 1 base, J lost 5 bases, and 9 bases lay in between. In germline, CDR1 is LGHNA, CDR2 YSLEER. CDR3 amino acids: CASSQGLANEQYF. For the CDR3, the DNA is TGCGCCAGCAGCCAAGGCCTAGCGAACGAGCAGTACTTC.

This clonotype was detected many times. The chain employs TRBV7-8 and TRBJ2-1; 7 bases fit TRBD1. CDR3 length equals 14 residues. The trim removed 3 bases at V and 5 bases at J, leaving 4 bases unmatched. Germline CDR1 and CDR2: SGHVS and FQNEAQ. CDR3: CASSFRDSNNEQFF. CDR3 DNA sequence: TGTGCCAGCAGCTTCCGGGACAGCAACAATGAGCAGTTCTTC.

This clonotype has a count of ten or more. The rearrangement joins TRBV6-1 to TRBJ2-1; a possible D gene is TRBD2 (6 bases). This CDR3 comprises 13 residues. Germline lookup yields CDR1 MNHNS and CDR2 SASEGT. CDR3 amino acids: CVAGYPSYNEQFF. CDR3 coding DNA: TGTGTCGCGGGATACCCCTCCTACAATGAGCAGTTCTTC.

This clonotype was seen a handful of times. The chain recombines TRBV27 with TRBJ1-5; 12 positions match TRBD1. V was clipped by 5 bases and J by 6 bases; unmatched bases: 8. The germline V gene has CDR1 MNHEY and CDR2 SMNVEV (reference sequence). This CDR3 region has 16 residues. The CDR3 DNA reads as TGTGCCAGCAGTAGATACGGGACAGGGGGCGGTCAGCCCCAGCATTTT. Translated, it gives CASSRYGTGGGQPQHF.

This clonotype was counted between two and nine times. In DNA form, the CDR3 reads TGTGCCAGCAGCTTCCAGGGGAGAAACGAGCAGTACTTC. Translated, it gives CASSFQGRNEQYF. V and J are TRBV28 and TRBJ2-7; a weak D match, TRBD1 (6 bases). From germline, CDR1 is MDHEN and CDR2 SYDVKM. The CDR3 extends over 13 amino acids. With 6 bases removed from V and 5 bases from J, the gap between germline ends came to 14 bases.

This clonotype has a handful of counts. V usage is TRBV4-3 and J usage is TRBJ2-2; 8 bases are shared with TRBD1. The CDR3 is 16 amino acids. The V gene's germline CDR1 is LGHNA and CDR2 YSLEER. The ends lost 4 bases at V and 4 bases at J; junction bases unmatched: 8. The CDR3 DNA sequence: TGCGCCAGCAGCCGCCTAACAGGGGGGAGCACCGGGGAGCTGTTTTTT. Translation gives CASSRLTGGSTGELFF.

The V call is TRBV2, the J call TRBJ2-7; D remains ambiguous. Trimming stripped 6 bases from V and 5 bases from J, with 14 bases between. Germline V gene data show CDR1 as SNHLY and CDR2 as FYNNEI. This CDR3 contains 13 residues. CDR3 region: CASRREAVDEQYF. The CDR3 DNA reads TGTGCCAGCAGGAGAGAAGCAGTCGACGAGCAGTACTTC.

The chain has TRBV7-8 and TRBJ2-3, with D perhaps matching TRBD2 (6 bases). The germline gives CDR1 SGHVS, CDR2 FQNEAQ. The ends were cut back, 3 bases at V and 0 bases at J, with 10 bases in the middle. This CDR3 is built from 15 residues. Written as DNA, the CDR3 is TGTGCCAGCAGCTTTAGACTAGTCAGCACAGATACGCAGTATTTT. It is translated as CASSFRLVSTDTQYF.

CDR3 residues: CASSPLWGPEYEQYF. CDR3 bases: TGTGCCAGCAGTCCCCTGTGGGGCCCAGAATACGAGCAGTACTTC. V and J are TRBV27 and TRBJ2-7, with D possibly being TRBD1 (5 bases). This CDR3 region has 15 residues. CDR1 and CDR2 from the germline V gene are MNHEY and SMNVEV (reference sequence). Trimming shortened V by 5 bases and J by 4 bases, and 18 bases separated the two germline ends.

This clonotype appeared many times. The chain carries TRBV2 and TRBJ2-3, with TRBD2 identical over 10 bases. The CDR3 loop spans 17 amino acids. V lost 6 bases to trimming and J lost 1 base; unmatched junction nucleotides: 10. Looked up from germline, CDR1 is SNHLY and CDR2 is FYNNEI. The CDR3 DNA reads TGTGCCAGCAGGACGGCTAGCGGGGGTGGGGGCACAGATACGCAGTATTTT. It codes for CASRTASGGGGTDTQYF.

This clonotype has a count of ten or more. CDR3 sequence reads: CASSLPASGGASYEQYF. The CDR3 DNA follows: TGTGCCAGCAGCTTGCCCGCTAGCGGGGGGGCCTCCTACGAGCAGTACTTC. The chain carries TRBV7-8 and TRBJ2-7; TRBD2 matches 12 bases. Germline V gives CDR1 SGHVS, CDR2 FQNEAQ. The CDR3 is 17 amino acids. V dropped 3 bases and J dropped 0; count of bases not matched to a gene: 6.

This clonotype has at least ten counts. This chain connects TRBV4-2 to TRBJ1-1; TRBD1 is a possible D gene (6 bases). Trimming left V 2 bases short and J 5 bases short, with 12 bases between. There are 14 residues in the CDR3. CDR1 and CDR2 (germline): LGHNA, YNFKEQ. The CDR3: CASSQTQGRTEAFF. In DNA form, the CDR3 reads TGTGCCAGCAGCCAAACACAGGGTCGGACTGAAGCTTTCTTT.

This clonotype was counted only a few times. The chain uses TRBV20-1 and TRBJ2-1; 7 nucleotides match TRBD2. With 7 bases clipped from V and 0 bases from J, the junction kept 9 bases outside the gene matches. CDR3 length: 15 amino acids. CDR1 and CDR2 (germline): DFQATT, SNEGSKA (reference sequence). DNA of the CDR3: TGCAGTGTTCCACTAGCGCTGAGCTCCTACAATGAGCAGTTCTTC. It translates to CSVPLALSSYNEQFF.